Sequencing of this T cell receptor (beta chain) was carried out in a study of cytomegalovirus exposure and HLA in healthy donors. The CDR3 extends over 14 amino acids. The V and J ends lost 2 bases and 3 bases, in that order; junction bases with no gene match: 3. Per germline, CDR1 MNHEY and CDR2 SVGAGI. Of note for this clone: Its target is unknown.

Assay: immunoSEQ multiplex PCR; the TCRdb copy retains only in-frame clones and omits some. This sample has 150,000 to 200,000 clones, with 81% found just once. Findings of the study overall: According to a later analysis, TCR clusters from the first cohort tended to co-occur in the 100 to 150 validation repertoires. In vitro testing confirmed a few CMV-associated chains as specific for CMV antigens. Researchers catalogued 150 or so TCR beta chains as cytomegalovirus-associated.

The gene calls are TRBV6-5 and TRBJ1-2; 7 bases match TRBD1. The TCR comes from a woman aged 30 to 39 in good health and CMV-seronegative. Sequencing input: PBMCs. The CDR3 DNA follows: TGTGCCAGCAGTTACACCGGGACAGACTATGGCTACACCTTC. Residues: CASSYTGTDYGYTF.